This record concerns one T cell receptor beta chain sequence. This record comes from a study of PD-1 blockade in mismatch repair-deficient tumors. Germline V gives CDR1 MNHEY, CDR2 SMNVEV (reference sequence). CDR3 length: 14 amino acids. Trimming removed 5 bases from V and 4 bases from J; junction bases left unmatched: 4. Assay used: immunoSEQ multiplex PCR; TCRdb lists only in-frame clones, some missing. The sample lists about 34,000 clones, roughly 80% seen once, with under 3.5% in the top ten. The sequencing used PBMCs, collected roughly 6 weeks after starting pembrolizumab. This TCR derives from an adult with mismatch repair-deficient cancer. The chain couples TRBV27 to TRBJ2-1; 8 bases are shared with TRBD2. CDR3 protein: CASSPSGSYNEQFF. CDR3 nucleotide sequence: TGTGCCAGCAGTCCTAGCGGGTCATACAATGAGCAGTTCTTC.